The 11 T cell receptor beta chains below come from one sample, sequenced in a study of blood T cell repertoires in COVID-19. The method was immunoSEQ multiplex PCR; TCRdb's version includes in-frame clones alone and lacks a portion of them. Found here are some 100,000 clones, approximately 90% of them singletons; the top ten hold approximately 4.8%. The sample comprised peripheral blood. The receptors were sampled from a woman of 80 years or more with active COVID-19.

The chain links TRBV19 to TRBJ1-6; maybe TRBD1 (5 bases). Germline V gene lookup returns CDR1 LNHDA and CDR2 SQIVND (reference sequence). V shed 4 bases and J shed 9 bases, with 13 bases lying between them. CDR3 length: 14 amino acids. As DNA, the CDR3 is TGTGCCAGTAGTAGACAGTCCAACCTTTCACCCCTCCACTTT. It translates to CASSRQSNLSPLHF.

The gene calls are TRBV28 and TRBJ2-6; possible D gene TRBD2, 7 bases. Trimming removed 5 bases from V and 2 bases from J, with 16 bases in between. Germline CDR1 reads MDHEN; CDR2 reads SYDVKM. CDR3 length: 17 residues. This chain's CDR3 is CASSLSGGGPGANVLTF. CDR3 DNA sequence: TGTGCCAGCAGTCTCTCCGGCGGGGGCCCTGGGGCCAACGTCCTGACTTTC.

The chain couples TRBV3-1 (or the pseudogene TRBV3-2) to TRBJ2-7; the match to TRBD2 covers 10 bases. Unmatched junction bases numbered 18, after V lost 4 bases and J lost 3 bases. The length of the CDR3 is 19 residues. Germline CDR1 LGHDT, CDR2 YNNKEL (reference sequence). This chain's CDR3 is CASSPRLTSGIPRNYEQYF. The CDR3 DNA reads as TGTGCCAGCAGCCCTAGATTAACTAGCGGGATACCGCGCAACTACGAGCAGTACTTC.

The rearrangement joins TRBV29-1 to TRBJ2-5, with a tentative D call TRBD1 (6 bases). CDR1 SQVTM and CDR2 ANQGSEA come from the germline V gene. V was cut by 5 bases and J by 9 bases, with 19 bases left in between. This CDR3 spans 13 amino acids. CDR3 DNA: TGCAGCGTTTCCACAGGGTTTGGGGGTCCCCAGTACTTC. Translation gives CSVSTGFGGPQYF.

This chain joins TRBV6-2 or TRBV6-3 and TRBJ2-6, with 15 bases identical to TRBD2. The CDR3 is made up of 19 amino acids. Per the germline V gene, CDR1 is MNHEY and CDR2 is SVGEGT. Unmatched junction bases numbered 8, after V lost 4 bases and J lost 4 bases. CDR3 region: CASSSPYGLAGGGANVLTF. CDR3 nucleotides: TGTGCCAGCAGTTCCCCCTATGGACTAGCGGGAGGGGGGGCCAACGTCCTGACTTTC.

The chain links TRBV28 to TRBJ2-7, with 9 bases aligning to TRBD1. Germline trimming cut 7 bases from V and 2 bases from J; bases unmatched to any gene: 12. Per germline, CDR1 MDHEN and CDR2 SYDVKM. The CDR3 loop spans 16 amino acids. This chain's CDR3 is CASTIDPGQGTYEQYF. The DNA for the CDR3 is TGTGCCAGCACCATAGATCCGGGACAGGGAACCTACGAGCAGTACTTC.

The rearrangement uses TRBV7-2 and TRBJ1-6, with D tentatively TRBD1 (6 bases). CDR3 length: 16 amino acids. Trimming took 0 bases from V and 9 from J, leaving 15 bases between them. Germline lookup yields CDR1 SGHTA and CDR2 FQGNSA. The DNA for the CDR3 is TGTGCCAGCAGCTTAGCGACGGGGGGCTATTCTTCACCCCTCCACTTT. Translation: CASSLATGGYSSPLHF.

The chain links TRBV25-1 to TRBJ2-1, with unresolved D. V lost 6 bases and J lost 7, with 7 bases in between. Germline V CDR1 and CDR2: MGHDK, SYGVNS. The CDR3 runs 11 residues. The CDR3 nucleotides read TGTGCCAGCAGGAGCCAAAATGAGCAGTTCTTC. The encoded protein is CASRSQNEQFF.

The rearrangement links TRBV7-2 to TRBJ2-7; 7 bases fit TRBD2. From germline, CDR1 is SGHTA and CDR2 FQGNSA. V lost 7 bases, J lost 4 bases, and 10 bases stayed unmatched. The CDR3 consists of 14 residues. This chain's CDR3 is CASNPGSGVYEQYF. In nucleotides, the CDR3 is TGTGCCAGCAACCCGGGGAGCGGGGTATACGAGCAGTACTTC.

This rearrangement joins TRBV5-1 to TRBJ2-5; TRBD1 matches 8 bases. The germline V gene encodes CDR1 SGHRS and CDR2 YFSETQ. This CDR3 spans 17 amino acids. V was pared by 0 bases and J by 5 bases, with 12 bases of the junction left unmatched. In DNA, the CDR3 is TGCGCCAGCAGCTTGGGCCAGGGGGCCCTCGTAGGGGAGACCCAGTACTTC. Translated: CASSLGQGALVGETQYF.

This clone was picked up one time. V gene TRBV9 combines with J gene TRBJ2-1; D call uncertain. The CDR3 sequence is 14 residues long. With 3 bases removed from V and 1 base from J, the gap between germline ends came to 8 bases. Germline loops: CDR1 SGDLS, CDR2 YYNGEE. The chain's CDR3 is CASSASTSYNEQFF. Here the CDR3 DNA reads TGTGCCAGCAGCGCCTCAACATCCTACAATGAGCAGTTCTTC.